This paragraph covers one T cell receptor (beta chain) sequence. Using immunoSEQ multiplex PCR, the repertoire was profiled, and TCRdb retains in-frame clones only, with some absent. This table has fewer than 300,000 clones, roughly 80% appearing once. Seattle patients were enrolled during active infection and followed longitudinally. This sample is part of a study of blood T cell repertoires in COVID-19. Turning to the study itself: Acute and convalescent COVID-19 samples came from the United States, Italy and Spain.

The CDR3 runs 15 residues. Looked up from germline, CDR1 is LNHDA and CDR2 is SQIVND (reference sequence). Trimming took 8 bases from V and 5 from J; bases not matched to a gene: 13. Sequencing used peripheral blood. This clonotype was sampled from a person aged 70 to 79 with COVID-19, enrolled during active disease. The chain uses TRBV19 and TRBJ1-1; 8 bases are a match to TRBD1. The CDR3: CASRTETGGGTEAFF. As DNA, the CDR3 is TGTGCCAGTCGCACCGAAACAGGGGGGGGAACTGAAGCTTTCTTT.